This is a list of T cell receptor beta chains from one sample in a study of identical twins. TCRdb analysed the 5' RACE reads with MiXCR anew, one entry per CDR3 protein. The repertoire holds about 460,000 distinct CDR3 sequences, with over 12% as singletons. These data also featured in a second study, about yellow fever vaccine responses in identical twins.

Sequencing used CD4+ T cells sorted from blood. These receptors originate from a woman younger than 35 in good health. CDR3s include the opening cysteine and the closing phenylalanine or tryptophan. The D gene is left open where the match is weak. The size of a clone is reported for some rows only, either as once, few or many, or as a class for expanded clones.

cdr3_length j_call v_call clone_size d_call cdr3_aa cdr3_nt
14 TRBJ2-1 TRBV12-3/TRBV12-4 many . CASVKPGTNNEQFF TGTGCCAGCGTCAAGCCCGGGACCAACAATGAGCAGTTCTTC
15 TRBJ2-1 TRBV12-3/TRBV12-4 . TRBD2 CASSTIAGDYNEQFF TGTGCCAGCAGTACTATAGCGGGCGACTACAATGAGCAGTTCTTC
11 TRBJ2-7 TRBV2 . . CASRQSYEQYF TGTGCCAGCAGACAGTCCTACGAGCAGTACTTC
15 TRBJ1-2 TRBV3-1 few . CASSQGAQPGYGYTF TGTGCCAGCAGCCAAGGCGCGCAGCCGGGGTATGGCTACACCTTC
15 TRBJ2-3 TRBV27 many . CASCHRGSSTDTQYF TGTGCCAGCTGTCACCGGGGATCTAGCACAGATACGCAGTATTTT
15 TRBJ2-6 TRBV6-1 few TRBD2 CASRPGTTSTNVLTF TGTGCCAGCAGACCCGGGACTACGAGTACCAACGTCCTGACTTTC
15 TRBJ2-7 TRBV5-1 many . CASSPTWDKVREQYF TGCGCCAGCAGCCCGACCTGGGACAAGGTACGAGAGCAGTACTTC
16 TRBJ2-3 TRBV24-1 . . CATSGSPGPLTDTQYF TGTGCCACCAGTGGATCCCCGGGACCCCTTACAGATACGCAGTATTTT
13 TRBJ2-1 TRBV28 few . CASSFDSWGEQFF TGTGCCAGCAGTTTCGATTCTTGGGGTGAGCAGTTCTTC
14 TRBJ1-1 TRBV12-3/TRBV12-4 many . CASSLQAMNTEAFF TGTGCCAGCAGTTTACAGGCCATGAACACTGAAGCTTTCTTT
17 TRBJ2-3 TRBV6-1 . . CASSPSWAGRSGDTQYF TGTGCCAGCAGCCCCTCGTGGGCGGGACGATCGGGAGATACGCAGTATTTT
11 TRBJ2-1 TRBV24-1 . . CATSDRAKQFF TGTGCCACCAGTGATCGGGCGAAGCAGTTCTTC
16 TRBJ1-6 TRBV20-1 few . CSAVKSMSSYNSPLHF TGCAGTGCTGTGAAAAGTATGAGCTCCTATAATTCACCCCTCCACTTT
15 TRBJ2-3 TRBV5-1 many . CASSRGAGGTDTQYF TGCGCCAGCAGCCGGGGGGCGGGGGGCACAGATACGCAGTATTTT
14 TRBJ1-5 TRBV7-2 few . CASSPDSLAQPQHF TGTGCCAGCAGCCCGGACAGTCTGGCTCAGCCCCAGCATTTT
15 TRBJ2-1 TRBV11-1 . . CASSPAPGTANEQFF TGTGCCAGCAGCCCCGCCCCCGGGACTGCAAATGAGCAGTTCTTC
16 TRBJ2-3 TRBV24-1 . TRBD1 CATSDTGTGITDTQYF TGTGCCACCAGTGACACCGGGACAGGAATCACAGATACGCAGTATTTT
16 TRBJ2-3 TRBV9 once . CASSPGDQGITDTQYF TGTGCCAGCAGCCCAGGGGACCAGGGGATCACAGATACGCAGTATTTT
14 TRBJ2-3 TRBV5-1 . . CASSSPPGVDTQYF TGCGCCAGCAGCTCTCCACCAGGGGTAGATACGCAGTATTTT
14 TRBJ2-7 TRBV12-3/TRBV12-4 few . CASSLRQGLYEQYF TGTGCCAGCAGTTTAAGGCAGGGCCTCTACGAGCAGTACTTC
14 TRBJ2-7 TRBV9 few . CASSVEVHGYEQYF TGTGCCAGCAGCGTAGAAGTCCACGGCTACGAGCAGTACTTC
12 TRBJ2-3 TRBV20-1 . . CSAFPSTDTQYF TGCAGTGCTTTCCCGTCGACAGATACGCAGTATTTT
16 TRBJ2-3 TRBV10-3 few . CAISGKAQTHTDTQYF TGTGCCATCAGTGGGAAAGCCCAGACACACACAGATACGCAGTATTTT
20 TRBJ2-3 TRBV7-3 few TRBD2 CASSLLPRGLAGQSTDTQYF TGTGCCAGCAGCTTATTACCCCGAGGGCTAGCGGGACAGAGCACAGATACGCAGTATTTT
15 TRBJ2-7 TRBV28 . TRBD1 CASSSQGASSYEQYF TGTGCCAGCAGTTCACAGGGGGCTAGCTCCTACGAGCAGTACTTC
12 TRBJ2-1 TRBV28 . . CASALRSSEQFF TGTGCCAGCGCTCTCAGGAGTAGTGAGCAGTTCTTC
16 TRBJ2-1 TRBV6-2/TRBV6-3 many TRBD1 CASRTLSDRGRNEQFF TGTGCCAGCAGGACCTTATCGGACAGGGGGAGGAATGAGCAGTTCTTC
12 TRBJ2-2 TRBV20-1 few . CSARVAPGELFF TGCAGTGCTAGAGTCGCCCCCGGGGAGCTGTTTTTT
12 TRBJ2-3 TRBV7-2 many . CASSLDGDTQYF TGTGCCAGCAGTCTAGATGGAGATACGCAGTATTTT
11 TRBJ1-1 TRBV4-2 . . CASSQERSAFF TGTGCCAGCAGCCAAGAGAGATCCGCTTTCTTT
15 TRBJ2-5 TRBV7-9 . . CASSLALGPGETQYF TGTGCCAGCAGCTTAGCACTGGGCCCCGGGGAGACCCAGTACTTC
18 TRBJ1-6 TRBV5-1 . TRBD1 CASSLGGVDRDENSPLHF TGCGCCAGCAGCTTGGGGGGTGTTGACAGGGATGAGAATTCACCCCTCCACTTT
14 TRBJ2-1 TRBV6-1 . TRBD1 CASRSPGQRNEQFF TGTGCCAGCAGATCCCCGGGACAGAGAAATGAGCAGTTCTTC
12 TRBJ1-1 TRBV12-3/TRBV12-4 many . CASSLAVPEAFF TGTGCCAGCAGTCTCGCCGTCCCTGAAGCTTTCTTT
17 TRBJ2-5 TRBV5-6 . TRBD2 CASSLVRRASGWETQYF TGTGCCAGCAGCCTGGTCAGGCGGGCTAGCGGGTGGGAGACCCAGTACTTC
13 TRBJ2-5 TRBV25-1 many . CASSEGGRETQYF TGTGCCAGCAGTGAAGGGGGGCGAGAGACCCAGTACTTC
14 TRBJ2-3 TRBV28 few . CASRGGLSTDTQYF TGTGCCAGCCGAGGGGGACTAAGCACAGATACGCAGTATTTT
14 TRBJ2-3 TRBV5-1 . . CASSFEFRTDTQYF TGCGCCAGCAGCTTCGAGTTCCGCACGGATACGCAGTATTTT
12 TRBJ2-7 TRBV3-1 few . CASSQERFEQYF TGTGCCAGCAGCCAAGAACGGTTCGAACAGTACTTC
16 TRBJ2-2 TRBV27 . TRBD2 CASSPHGLAGGGELFF TGTGCCAGCAGTCCACACGGACTAGCGGGGGGCGGGGAGCTGTTTTTT
16 TRBJ2-3 TRBV3-1 few TRBD2 CASSHLLAGGLDTQYF TGTGCCAGCAGCCACCTTCTAGCGGGGGGGCTAGATACGCAGTATTTT
16 TRBJ2-3 TRBV10-3 few . CAISGRGNLQTDTQYF TGTGCCATCAGTGGACGGGGGAATCTACAGACAGATACGCAGTATTTT
13 TRBJ1-2 TRBV15 . . CATSRAGPGGYTF TGTGCCACCAGCAGGGCGGGACCCGGAGGCTACACCTTC
16 TRBJ2-2 TRBV20-1 . . CSARGIWVSNTGELFF TGCAGTGCTAGAGGGATTTGGGTCTCGAACACCGGGGAGCTGTTTTTT
17 TRBJ2-4 TRBV6-1 . . CASAPLAGTVGKNIQYF TGTGCCAGCGCCCCCCTTGCGGGTACGGTTGGCAAAAACATTCAGTACTTC
13 TRBJ2-7 TRBV7-9 . TRBD1 CASSLTGGNEQYF TGTGCCAGCAGCTTAACAGGGGGAAACGAGCAGTACTTC
14 TRBJ2-7 TRBV5-4 . . CASSLEAHSYEQYF TGTGCCAGCAGCTTGGAGGCGCATTCTTACGAGCAGTACTTC
12 TRBJ2-1 TRBV20-1 few . CSHRDFYNEQFF TGCAGTCACCGGGACTTTTACAATGAGCAGTTCTTC
15 TRBJ2-1 TRBV5-6 . . CASSLTPPRTPEQFF TGTGCCAGCAGCCTAACTCCTCCGCGGACTCCTGAGCAGTTCTTC
14 TRBJ2-4 TRBV29-1 . . CSAAMLEGMNIQYF TGCAGCGCCGCCATGTTGGAGGGGATGAACATTCAGTACTTC
13 TRBJ1-1 TRBV29-1 . . CSVVAQMNTEAFF TGCAGCGTTGTGGCCCAGATGAACACTGAAGCTTTCTTT
16 TRBJ2-2 TRBV5-1 few TRBD2 CASSLAASGKTGELFF TGCGCCAGCAGCTTGGCCGCTAGCGGAAAAACCGGGGAGCTGTTTTTT
13 TRBJ2-2 TRBV6-2/TRBV6-3 . . CASRITGTSGLFF TGTGCCAGCAGAATTACAGGGACCAGTGGGCTGTTTTTT